The present TCR beta chain was sequenced within a study of cytomegalovirus exposure and HLA in healthy donors. The 120-subject validation cohort, separate from the 666-subject first cohort, included the donors. V was trimmed by 7 bases and J by 3 bases, leaving 10 bases between them. Germline CDR1 and CDR2: SQVTM and ANQGSEA. The CDR3 extends over 11 amino acids. Sequenced by immunoSEQ multiplex PCR; TCRdb stores in-frame clones only, minus some. The sample lists 330,000 or so clones, 75% to 90% occurring once. The V and J genes are TRBV29-1 and TRBJ2-7; TRBD2 is a possible D gene (5 bases). The source of this sequence is a young woman in good health and CMV-seronegative. Sequencing was performed on PBMCs. Here the CDR3 DNA reads TGCAGCGCCGGGGAAGTCTACGAGCAGTACTTC. It is translated as CSAGEVYEQYF.